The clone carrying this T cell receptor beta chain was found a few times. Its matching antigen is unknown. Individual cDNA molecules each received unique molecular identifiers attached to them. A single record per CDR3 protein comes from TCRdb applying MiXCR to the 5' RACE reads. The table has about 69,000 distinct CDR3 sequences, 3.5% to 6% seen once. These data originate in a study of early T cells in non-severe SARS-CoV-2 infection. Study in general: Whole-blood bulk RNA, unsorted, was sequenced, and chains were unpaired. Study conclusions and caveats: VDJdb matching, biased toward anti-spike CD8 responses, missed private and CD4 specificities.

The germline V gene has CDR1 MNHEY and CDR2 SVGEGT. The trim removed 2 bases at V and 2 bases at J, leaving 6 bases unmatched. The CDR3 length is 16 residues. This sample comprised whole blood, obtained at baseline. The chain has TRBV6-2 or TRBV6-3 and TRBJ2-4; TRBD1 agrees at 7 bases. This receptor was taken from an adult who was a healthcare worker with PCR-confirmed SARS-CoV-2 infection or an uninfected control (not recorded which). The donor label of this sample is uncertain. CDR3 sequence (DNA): TGTGCCAGCAGTTACGACAGGGTATATACCAAAAACATTCAGTACTTC. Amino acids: CASSYDRVYTKNIQYF.